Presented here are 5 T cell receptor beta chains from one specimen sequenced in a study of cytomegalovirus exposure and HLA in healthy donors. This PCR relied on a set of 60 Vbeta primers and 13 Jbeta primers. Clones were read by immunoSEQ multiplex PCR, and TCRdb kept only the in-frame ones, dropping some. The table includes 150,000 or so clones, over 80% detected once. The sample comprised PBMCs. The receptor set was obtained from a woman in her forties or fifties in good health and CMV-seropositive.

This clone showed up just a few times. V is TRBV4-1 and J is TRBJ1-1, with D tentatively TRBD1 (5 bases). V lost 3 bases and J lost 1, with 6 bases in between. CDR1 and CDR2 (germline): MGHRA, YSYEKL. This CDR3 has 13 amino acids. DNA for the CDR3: TGCGCCAGCAGCCATACAGGGAACACTGAAGCTTTCTTT. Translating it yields CASSHTGNTEAFF.

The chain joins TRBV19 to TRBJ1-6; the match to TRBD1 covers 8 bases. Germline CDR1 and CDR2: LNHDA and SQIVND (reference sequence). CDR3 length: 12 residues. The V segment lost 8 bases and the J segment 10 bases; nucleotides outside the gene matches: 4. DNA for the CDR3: TGTGCCAGTCGGACAGGGTACTCACCCCTCCACTTT. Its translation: CASRTGYSPLHF.

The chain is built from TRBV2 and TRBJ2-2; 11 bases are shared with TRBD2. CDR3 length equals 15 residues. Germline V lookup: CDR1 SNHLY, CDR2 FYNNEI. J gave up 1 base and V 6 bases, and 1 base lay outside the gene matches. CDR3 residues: CASRGTSGNTGELFF. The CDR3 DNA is TGTGCCAGCAGAGGGACTAGCGGGAACACCGGGGAGCTGTTTTTT.

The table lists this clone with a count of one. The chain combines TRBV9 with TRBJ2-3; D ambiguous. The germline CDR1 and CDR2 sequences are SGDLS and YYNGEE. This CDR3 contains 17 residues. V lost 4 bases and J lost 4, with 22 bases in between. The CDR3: CASSPMSRATVADTQYF. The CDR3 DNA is TGTGCCAGCAGCCCAATGTCCCGAGCAACGGTCGCAGATACGCAGTATTTT.

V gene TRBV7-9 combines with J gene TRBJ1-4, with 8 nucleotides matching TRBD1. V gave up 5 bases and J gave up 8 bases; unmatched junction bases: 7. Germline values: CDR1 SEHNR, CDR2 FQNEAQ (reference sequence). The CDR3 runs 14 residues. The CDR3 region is CASSITGGDEKLFF. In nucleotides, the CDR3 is TGTGCCAGCAGCATTACAGGGGGTGACGAAAAACTGTTTTTT.